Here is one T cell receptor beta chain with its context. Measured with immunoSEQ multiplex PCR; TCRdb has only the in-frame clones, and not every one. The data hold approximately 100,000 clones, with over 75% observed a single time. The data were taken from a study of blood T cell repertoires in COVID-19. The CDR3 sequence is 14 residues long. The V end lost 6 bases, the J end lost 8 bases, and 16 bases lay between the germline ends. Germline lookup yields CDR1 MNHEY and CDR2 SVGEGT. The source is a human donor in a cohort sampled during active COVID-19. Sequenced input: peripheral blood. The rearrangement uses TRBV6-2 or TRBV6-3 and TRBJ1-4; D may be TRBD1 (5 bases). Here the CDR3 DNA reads TGTGCCAGCAGCCCGGACATTCGAGAAGAAAAACTGTTTTTT. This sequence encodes CASSPDIREEKLFF.